One and the same sample provided the 32 T cell receptor beta chains below, sequenced in a study of CD8+ T cells in alopecia areata. Specified treatment: oral pan-JAK inhibitor, 5-10 mg twice daily. Sequencing templates came from extracted RNA that was reverse transcribed into cDNA. Sequencing was performed with immunoSEQ multiplex PCR; in TCRdb, only in-frame clones are kept and a portion is missing. The sample records 95,000 to 100,000 clones, roughly 56% being singletons. The source was CD8+ T cells sorted from blood, collected between weeks 55 and 65, from a patient treated with tofacitinib. The receptors derive from a human donor with alopecia areata.

This clone was found once. The J gene is TRBJ2-1, the V gene TRBV7-9, with D hard to call. Germline V gene data show CDR1 as SEHNR and CDR2 as FQNEAQ (reference sequence). There are 16 residues in the CDR3. Trimming took off 5 bases at V and 1 base at J, with 15 bases between the two ends. CDR3 DNA sequence: TGTGCCAGCAGCCTGACCTCCTCCGGATCCTACAATGAGCAGTTCTTC. Translating gives CASSLTSSGSYNEQFF. Supplemented by reference TRBV7-9 and TRBJ2-1, the full variable domain reads DTGVSQNPRHKITKRGQNVTFRCDPISEHNRLYWYRQTLGQGPEFLTYFQNEAQLEKSRLLSDRFSAERPKGSFSTLEIQRTEQGDSAMYLCASSLTSSGSYNEQFFGPGTRLTVL.

The CDR3 loop reads CAWSVQGMETQYF. CDR3 sequence (DNA): TGTGCCTGGAGTGTACAGGGAATGGAGACCCAGTACTTC. V usage is TRBV30 and J usage is TRBJ2-5; tentative D call: TRBD1 (6 bases). The germline gives CDR1 GTSNPN, CDR2 SVGIG (reference sequence). The CDR3 has 13 amino acids. V gave up 0 bases and J gave up 5 bases, with 10 bases separating them.

In its sample, this clone was seen a few times. J is TRBJ2-1 and V is TRBV29-1; either TRBD1 or TRBD2 may supply D (5 bases each). Trimming removed 7 bases from V and 8 bases from J, with 21 bases in between. The CDR3 length is 14 residues. Germline CDR1 reads SQVTM; CDR2 reads ANQGSEA. The CDR3 coding sequence is TGCAGCGCCAGGGACGGCCTCGCGAACGATGAGCAGTTCTTC. Translation: CSARDGLANDEQFF.

This sequence joins TRBV29-1 and TRBJ2-7, with 8 bases lining up with TRBD1. CDR1 and CDR2 from the germline V gene are SQVTM and ANQGSEA. The CDR3 has 12 residues. The V and J ends lost 6 bases and 3 bases, in that order; junction bases with no gene match: 4. Here the CDR3 reads CSVDRGDYEQYF. CDR3 in DNA: TGCAGCGTCGACAGGGGAGACTACGAGCAGTACTTC.

The sample holds one count of this clone. The chain has TRBV10-3 and TRBJ2-3, with 7 nucleotides matching TRBD1. CDR3 length: 15 residues. Trimming removed 3 bases from V and 0 bases from J; junction bases left unmatched: 3. Germline V lookup: CDR1 ENHRY, CDR2 SYGVKD. The CDR3 bases are TGTGCCATCAGTGACGACAGGGAAAGCACAGATACGCAGTATTTT. This encodes CAISDDRESTDTQYF.

The chain recombines TRBV7-6 with TRBJ2-1; 10 bases fit TRBD2. This CDR3 comprises 15 residues. Germline V lookup: CDR1 SGHVS, CDR2 FNYEAQ. The V gene end was trimmed by 8 bases and the J gene end by 6 bases; junction bases not matched to a gene: 10. In DNA form, the CDR3 reads TGTGCCAGCGGCAATCTAGCGGGGGTGCGCAATGAGCAGTTCTTC. Encoded protein: CASGNLAGVRNEQFF.

This clone was detected a few times. The rearrangement uses TRBV6-6 and TRBJ2-1; no clear D. This CDR3 is 16 amino acids long. V shed 0 bases and J shed 0 bases, with 9 bases lying between them. Germline V gene data show CDR1 as MNHNY and CDR2 as SVGAGI (reference sequence). The CDR3 region has the DNA TGTGCCAGCAGTTACTCTGGCTTGAGCTCCTACAATGAGCAGTTCTTC. Its translation: CASSYSGLSSYNEQFF.

The V call is TRBV13, the J call TRBJ1-2; 7 bases map to TRBD1. Per the germline V gene, CDR1 is PRHDT and CDR2 is FYEKMQ (reference sequence). Trimming at V came to 4 bases and at J to 4 bases, leaving 6 bases not matched to a gene. CDR3 length equals 14 residues. The CDR3 DNA sequence: TGTGCCAGCAGCTCCGGGACAGCGATCTATGGCTACACCTTC. This encodes CASSSGTAIYGYTF.

This chain joins TRBV7-9 and TRBJ2-2; 7 nucleotides line up with TRBD1. The CDR3 spans 14 residues. Trimming cost V 4 bases and J 7 bases; bases outside gene matches: 6. Germline V gene data show CDR1 as SEHNR and CDR2 as FQNEAQ (reference sequence). CDR3: CASSSRQGSGELFF. The CDR3 region has the DNA TGTGCCAGCAGCTCGAGACAGGGCAGCGGGGAGCTGTTTTTT.

This chain uses TRBV6-4 with TRBJ2-1, with D perhaps given as TRBD1 or TRBD2 (5 bases each). The CDR3 runs to 13 residues. The germline V gene encodes CDR1 MRHNA and CDR2 SNTAGT. Trimming removed 4 bases at V and 8 bases at J, with 12 bases between. The chain's CDR3 is CASSVVQEDEQFF. The CDR3 bases are TGTGCCAGCAGTGTGGTACAGGAGGATGAGCAGTTCTTC.

The DNA of the CDR3 is TGTGCCAGCAGTTACTCTAGCTCTGGGGCCAACGTCCTGACTTTC. Translated, it gives CASSYSSSGANVLTF. The chain links TRBV6-5 to TRBJ2-6; D is unclear. Trimming removed 0 bases from V and 0 bases from J, with 3 bases in between. The germline V gene encodes CDR1 MNHEY and CDR2 SVGAGI. CDR3 length equals 15 residues.

This clone was detected a few times. V usage is TRBV5-1 and J usage is TRBJ2-1; 11 positions agree with TRBD1. The CDR3 covers 18 residues. V shed 2 bases, J shed 2 bases, and the junction held 9 bases outside the gene matches. Germline CDR1 SGHRS, CDR2 YFSETQ. This chain's CDR3 is CASSLTGTGGSAYNEQFF. DNA of the CDR3: TGCGCCAGCAGCTTAACCGGGACAGGGGGGAGCGCCTACAATGAGCAGTTCTTC. The full variable domain, in which reference TRBV5-1 and TRBJ2-1 provide the parts outside the CDR3, is KAGVTQTPRYLIKTRGQQVTLSCSPISGHRSVSWYQQTPGQGLQFLFEYFSETQRNKGNFPGRFSGRQFSNSRSEMNVSTLELGDSALYLCASSLTGTGGSAYNEQFFGPGTRLTVL.

Only a few counts were recorded for this clone. J is TRBJ2-7 and V is TRBV4-1, with D perhaps TRBD1 (6 bases). The V end was cut by 3 bases, the J end by 7 bases, with 16 bases between. Germline loops: CDR1 MGHRA, CDR2 YSYEKL. The CDR3 totals 14 residues. DNA for the CDR3: TGCGCCAGCAGCCAGGGGGCCCCCCAGGGGGAGCAGTACTTC. This encodes CASSQGAPQGEQYF.

This clone came up a few times. This rearrangement joins TRBV5-1 to TRBJ1-2; a possible D gene is TRBD1 (5 bases). Between the trimmed V and J ends, which lost 1 base and 1 base, there was a span of 17 bases. The CDR3 length is 17 residues. Per the germline V gene, CDR1 is SGHRS and CDR2 is YFSETQ. The CDR3 region is CASSLTVTEPINYGYTF. The DNA of the CDR3 is TGCGCCAGCAGCTTGACCGTGACAGAGCCAATTAACTATGGCTACACCTTC.

This clone has only a few counts. The V and J genes are TRBV7-6 and TRBJ2-3, with 7 bases aligning to TRBD2. The V and J ends lost 2 bases and 5 bases, in that order; junction bases with no gene match: 16. The CDR3 loop spans 18 amino acids. From germline, CDR1 is SGHVS and CDR2 FNYEAQ. The CDR3 DNA sequence: TGTGCCAGCAGCTTATCTTTCCGGGTGAGCGGGGAGGTAGATACGCAGTATTTT. Protein product: CASSLSFRVSGEVDTQYF.

This chain links TRBV5-1 with TRBJ2-7, with 7 positions matching TRBD1. This CDR3 contains 15 residues. J lost 2 bases, V lost 4 bases, and 9 bases had no gene match. Germline-derived CDR1 and CDR2 are SGHRS and YFSETQ. The CDR3 nucleotides are TGCGCCAGCAGCCCAACCTGGACAGGACCCTACGAGCAGTACTTC. Protein: CASSPTWTGPYEQYF.

V usage is TRBV9 and J usage is TRBJ1-5, with 7 bases that match TRBD1. CDR3 size: 17 residues. Germline loops: CDR1 SGDLS, CDR2 YYNGEE. After removal of 3 bases from V and 5 bases from J, the junction contained 14 bases not matched to a gene. CDR3 loop: CASSGGAGQGVYQPQHF. Written as DNA, the CDR3 is TGTGCCAGCAGCGGCGGAGCGGGCCAGGGGGTCTATCAGCCCCAGCATTTT.

This chain links TRBV4-1 with TRBJ2-5, with TRBD1 matching over 8 bases. The CDR3 runs 13 residues. Germline loops: CDR1 MGHRA, CDR2 YSYEKL. V lost 3 bases, J lost 5 bases, and 2 bases stayed unmatched. CDR3 DNA: TGCGCCAGCAGCCAGAGGACAGGGGAGACCCAGTACTTC. Residues: CASSQRTGETQYF.

The chain employs TRBV7-8 and TRBJ1-6; D is uncertain. This CDR3 has 19 residues. The germline V gene encodes CDR1 SGHVS and CDR2 FQNEAQ. V was trimmed by 7 bases and J by 1 base, leaving 23 bases between them. CDR3 sequence reads: CASTETRVPHRSYNSPLHF. DNA for the CDR3: TGTGCCAGCACCGAAACTAGGGTTCCTCATAGGTCCTATAATTCACCCCTCCACTTT.

The V and J genes are TRBV2 and TRBJ2-1; perhaps TRBD2 as D (5 bases). In germline, CDR1 is SNHLY, CDR2 FYNNEI. This CDR3 comprises 15 residues. V dropped 6 bases and J dropped 2 bases, with 14 bases sitting between them. CDR3: CASSAARAPYNEQFF. For the CDR3, the DNA is TGTGCCAGCAGCGCCGCGAGGGCCCCCTACAATGAGCAGTTCTTC.

The V call is TRBV5-6, the J call TRBJ2-2, with no clear D. Germline loops: CDR1 SGHDT, CDR2 YYEEEE. The V end lost 2 bases, the J end lost 3 bases, and 8 bases lay between the germline ends. The CDR3 sequence is 14 residues long. The DNA for the CDR3 is TGTGCCAGCAGCTTTGGGTCGGACACCGGGGAGCTGTTTTTT. Translating it yields CASSFGSDTGELFF.

This chain connects TRBV7-9 to TRBJ2-5; either TRBD1 or TRBD2 may supply D (5 bases each). The CDR3 is 14 amino acids. Germline V gene data show CDR1 as SEHNR and CDR2 as FQNEAQ (reference sequence). V gave up 5 bases and J gave up 3 bases, with 13 bases separating them. This CDR3 is CASSTEEGKETQYF. CDR3 sequence (DNA): TGTGCCAGCAGCACGGAAGAGGGGAAAGAGACCCAGTACTTC.

This clone has just a few counts. V usage is TRBV10-2 and J usage is TRBJ1-1, with D uncertain. Per the germline V gene, CDR1 is WSHSY and CDR2 is SAAADI. V was trimmed by 8 bases and J by 3 bases, leaving 7 bases between them. This CDR3 region has 11 residues. CDR3 sequence: CASYGDTEAFF. Here the CDR3 DNA reads TGCGCCAGCTACGGGGACACTGAAGCTTTCTTT.

The chain employs TRBV5-6 and TRBJ1-6; 9 bases line up with TRBD1. Germline lookup yields CDR1 SGHDT and CDR2 YYEEEE. V was pared by 4 bases and J by 10 bases, with 9 bases of the junction left unmatched. The CDR3 contains 15 residues. CDR3 DNA sequence: TGTGCCAGCAGCCTTGCGGGGACAGGGACGTCACCCCTCCACTTT. Translation: CASSLAGTGTSPLHF.

This clone has more than one count but fewer than ten. The chain couples TRBV13 to TRBJ1-2; no clear D. The CDR3 consists of 14 residues. CDR1 and CDR2 (germline): PRHDT, FYEKMQ (reference sequence). Trimming pared 1 base from V and 8 bases from J, leaving 14 bases between. The CDR3 is CASSLVSGKGGYTF. The CDR3, as DNA: TGTGCCAGCAGCTTAGTATCGGGGAAGGGAGGCTACACCTTC.

The V and J genes are TRBV6-6 and TRBJ2-5; perhaps TRBD1 as D (6 bases). CDR1 is MNHNY and CDR2 is SVGAGI in the germline V gene (reference sequence). CDR3 length: 16 amino acids. The V end was cut by 4 bases, the J end by 1 base, with 16 bases between. Here the CDR3 DNA reads TGTGCCAGCAGTTCCCCTCTTCTGGACAGCCAAGAGACCCAGTACTTC. The encoded protein is CASSSPLLDSQETQYF.

The chain's CDR3 is CASSTFMTGGGQETQYF. The CDR3 nucleotides read TGTGCCAGCAGCACATTTATGACAGGGGGCGGCCAAGAGACCCAGTACTTC. The chain recombines TRBV7-2 with TRBJ2-5; 10 bases agree with TRBD1. CDR3 length equals 17 residues. J was trimmed by 1 base and V by 5 bases; bases with no gene match: 10. Germline V lookup: CDR1 SGHTA, CDR2 FQGNSA.

This clone has only a few counts. This sequence joins TRBV11-2 and TRBJ1-1; D not certain. The CDR3 is 13 residues long. CDR1 is SGHAT and CDR2 is FQNNGV in the germline V gene. V dropped 5 bases and J dropped 1 base, with 8 bases sitting between them. CDR3 residues: CASSETSNTEAFF. In nucleotides, the CDR3 is TGTGCCAGCAGCGAAACGTCGAACACTGAAGCTTTCTTT.

The rearrangement uses TRBV7-9 and TRBJ1-2; weak D call: TRBD1 (6 bases). Per the germline V gene, CDR1 is SEHNR and CDR2 is FQNEAQ (reference sequence). The CDR3 is 13 residues long. Trimming stripped 5 bases from V and 2 bases from J, with 9 bases between. Here the CDR3 reads CASSPGQNYGYTF. The CDR3 DNA is TGTGCCAGCAGCCCCGGACAGAACTATGGCTACACCTTC.

V is TRBV9 and J is TRBJ1-2, with D hard to call. The CDR3 is 10 residues long. CDR1 and CDR2 from the germline V gene are SGDLS and YYNGEE. The V and J ends lost 4 bases and 8 bases respectively, with 6 bases between them. CDR3 coding DNA: TGTGCCAGCAGCAGGGTGGGCTACACCTTC. Encoded protein: CASSRVGYTF.

The sample holds a few counts of this clone. The rearrangement uses TRBV7-8 and TRBJ1-1; possibly TRBD1 for D (5 bases). V was clipped by 5 bases and J by 6 bases, with 13 bases between them. Germline V gene lookup returns CDR1 SGHVS and CDR2 FQNEAQ. CDR3 length: 13 amino acids. The CDR3 coding sequence is TGTGCCAGCAGCCATCAGGGTCTGCCTGAAGCTTTCTTT. It specifies CASSHQGLPEAFF. Supplemented by reference TRBV7-8 and TRBJ1-1, the full variable domain reads GAGVSQSPRYKVAKRGQDVALRCDPISGHVSLFWYQQALGQGPEFLTYFQNEAQLDKSGLPSDRFFAERPEGSVSTLKIQRTQQEDSAVYLCASSHQGLPEAFFGQGTRLTVV.

Regarding this clone: The CDR3 ends on some other residue instead of the conserved phenylalanine or tryptophan, so this is likely a read error. J is TRBJ1-1 and V is TRBV30; D possibly corresponds to TRBD1 (6 bases). V lost 0 bases, J lost 1 base, and 9 bases lay in between. The CDR3 runs 14 residues. Germline CDR1 and CDR2: GTSNPN and SVGIG (reference sequence). CDR3 amino acids: CAWSVSRGNTEAFV. The CDR3 nucleotides read TGTGCCTGGAGTGTATCCAGGGGGAACACTGAAGCTTTCGTT.